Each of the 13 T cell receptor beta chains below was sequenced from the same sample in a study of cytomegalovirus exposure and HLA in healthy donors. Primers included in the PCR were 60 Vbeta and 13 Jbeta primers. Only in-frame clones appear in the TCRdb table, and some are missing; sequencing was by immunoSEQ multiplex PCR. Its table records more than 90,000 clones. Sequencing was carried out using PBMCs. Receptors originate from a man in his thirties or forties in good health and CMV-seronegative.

The CDR3 loop is CASSTTGGEGNTIYF. The DNA of the CDR3 is TGTGCCAGCTCAACCACAGGGGGCGAAGGAAACACCATATATTTT. The chain couples TRBV18 to TRBJ1-3, with 9 bases that match TRBD1. The CDR3 sequence is 15 residues long. V shed 5 bases and J 4 bases; nucleotides not matched to a gene: 6. Germline CDR1 and CDR2: KGHSH and LQKENI.

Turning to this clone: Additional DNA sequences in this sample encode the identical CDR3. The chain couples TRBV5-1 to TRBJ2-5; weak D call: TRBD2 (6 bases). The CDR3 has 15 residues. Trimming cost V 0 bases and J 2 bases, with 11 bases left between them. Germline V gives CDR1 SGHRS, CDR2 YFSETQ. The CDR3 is CASSLDAGRQETQYF. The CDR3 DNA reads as TGCGCCAGCAGCTTGGACGCAGGGAGGCAAGAGACCCAGTACTTC.

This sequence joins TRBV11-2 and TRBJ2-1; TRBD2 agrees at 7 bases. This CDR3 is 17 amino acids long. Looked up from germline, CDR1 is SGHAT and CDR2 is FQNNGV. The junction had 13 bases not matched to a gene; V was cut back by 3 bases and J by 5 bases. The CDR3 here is CASSFLPTSAQNNEQFF. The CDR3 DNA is TGTGCCAGCAGCTTTCTCCCCACTAGCGCACAAAACAATGAGCAGTTCTTC.

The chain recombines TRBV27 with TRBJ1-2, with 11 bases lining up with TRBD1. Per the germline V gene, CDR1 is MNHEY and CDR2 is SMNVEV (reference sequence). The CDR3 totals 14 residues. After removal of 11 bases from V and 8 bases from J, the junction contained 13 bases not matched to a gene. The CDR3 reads CAPPGTGGIWGYTF. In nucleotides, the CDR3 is TGTGCCCCCCCAGGGACAGGGGGGATATGGGGCTACACCTTC.

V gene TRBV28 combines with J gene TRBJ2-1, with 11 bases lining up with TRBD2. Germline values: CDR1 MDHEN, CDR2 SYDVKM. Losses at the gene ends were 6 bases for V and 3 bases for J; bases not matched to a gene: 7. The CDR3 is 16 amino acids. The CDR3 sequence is CASRPTSGGLYNEQFF. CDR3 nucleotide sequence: TGTGCCAGCAGACCCACTAGCGGGGGTCTCTACAATGAGCAGTTCTTC.

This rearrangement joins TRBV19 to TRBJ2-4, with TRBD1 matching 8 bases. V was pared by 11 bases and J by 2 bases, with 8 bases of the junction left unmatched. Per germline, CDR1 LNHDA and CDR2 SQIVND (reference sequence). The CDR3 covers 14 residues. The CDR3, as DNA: TGTGCCCGAAGACAGGGGAGGCCCAAAAACATTCAGTACTTC. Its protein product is CARRQGRPKNIQYF.

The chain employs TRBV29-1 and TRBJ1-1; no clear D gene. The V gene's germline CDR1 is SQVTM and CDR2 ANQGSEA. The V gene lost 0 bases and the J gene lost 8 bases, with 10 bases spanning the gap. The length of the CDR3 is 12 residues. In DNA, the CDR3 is TGCAGCGTTGAAGAGCTAGGTTTGGAAGCTTTCTTT. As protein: CSVEELGLEAFF.

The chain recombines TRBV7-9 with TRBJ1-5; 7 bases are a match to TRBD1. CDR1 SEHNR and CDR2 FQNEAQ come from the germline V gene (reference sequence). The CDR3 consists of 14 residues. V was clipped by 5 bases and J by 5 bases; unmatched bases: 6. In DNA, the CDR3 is TGTGCCAGCAGCGCGACAGGGATGGATCAGCCCCAGCATTTT. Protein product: CASSATGMDQPQHF.

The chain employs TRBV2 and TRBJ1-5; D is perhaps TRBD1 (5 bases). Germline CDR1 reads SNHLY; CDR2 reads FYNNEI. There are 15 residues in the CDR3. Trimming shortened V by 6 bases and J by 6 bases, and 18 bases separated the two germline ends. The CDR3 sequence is CASSWERGVPQPQHF. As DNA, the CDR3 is TGTGCCAGCAGCTGGGAGCGGGGGGTCCCTCAGCCCCAGCATTTT.

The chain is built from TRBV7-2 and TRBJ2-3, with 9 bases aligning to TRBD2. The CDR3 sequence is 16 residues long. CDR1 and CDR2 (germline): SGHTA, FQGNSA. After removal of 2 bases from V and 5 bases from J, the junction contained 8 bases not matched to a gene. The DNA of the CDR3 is TGTGCCAGCAGCTTATTGGGCGGGGGGGCTAAAGATACGCAGTATTTT. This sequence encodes CASSLLGGGAKDTQYF.

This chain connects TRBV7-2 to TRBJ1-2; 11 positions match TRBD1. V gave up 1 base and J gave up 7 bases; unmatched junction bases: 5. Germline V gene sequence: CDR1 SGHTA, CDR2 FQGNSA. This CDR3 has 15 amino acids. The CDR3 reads CASSLGGQGGSGYTF. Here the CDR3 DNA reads TGTGCCAGCAGCTTAGGGGGACAGGGGGGTAGTGGCTACACCTTC.

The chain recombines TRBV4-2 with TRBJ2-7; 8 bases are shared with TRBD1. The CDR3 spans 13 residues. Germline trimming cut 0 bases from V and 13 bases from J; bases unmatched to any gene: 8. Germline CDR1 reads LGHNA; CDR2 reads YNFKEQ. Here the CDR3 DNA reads TGTGCCAGCAGCCAAGATCTGATGGACAGGGCTTACTTC. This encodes CASSQDLMDRAYF.

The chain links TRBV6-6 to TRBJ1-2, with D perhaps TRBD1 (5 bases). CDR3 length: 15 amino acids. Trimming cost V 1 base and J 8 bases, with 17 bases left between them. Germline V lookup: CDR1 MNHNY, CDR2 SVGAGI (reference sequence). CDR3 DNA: TGTGCCAGCAGTTACTACACAGGTCCTGCCGGAGGCTACACCTTC. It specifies CASSYYTGPAGGYTF.